Each of the 24 T cell receptor beta chains below was sequenced from the same sample in a study of sequential checkpoint blockade in melanoma. Sequencing used immunoSEQ multiplex PCR; TCRdb keeps in-frame clones, though not all of them. The data contain roughly 18,000 clones, 69% of them singletons. Treatment described: randomized to nivolumab then ipilimumab (arm A) or the reverse (arm B). The sample here was CD8+ T cells sorted from blood (inferred from file names), taken from a patient given nivolumab and ipilimumab in sequence. The receptor set was obtained from a human donor with melanoma.

The chain employs TRBV5-1 and TRBJ2-6; a possible D gene is TRBD1 (5 bases). The CDR3 runs 16 residues. Trimming removed 0 bases at V and 5 bases at J, with 12 bases between. Germline-derived CDR1 and CDR2 are SGHRS and YFSETQ. The CDR3 DNA is TGCGCCAGCAGCTTGGGGCAGGGCGCATGGGCCAACGTCCTGACTTTC. Translating gives CASSLGQGAWANVLTF.

This clone was seen just once. J is TRBJ2-7 and V is TRBV4-1, with a weak D call TRBD1 (5 bases). The germline gives CDR1 MGHRA, CDR2 YSYEKL. Trimming shortened V by 4 bases and J by 3 bases, and 10 bases separated the two germline ends. The CDR3 is 13 amino acids. Here the CDR3 reads CASSPDTFYEQYF. In DNA form, the CDR3 reads TGCGCCAGCAGCCCGGACACATTCTACGAGCAGTACTTC.

This clone has a single count. A junction boundary mismatches the germline segment, possibly from a read error. V usage is TRBV7-3 and J usage is TRBJ2-7; 8 nucleotides agree with TRBD1. The CDR3 totals 15 residues. From germline, CDR1 is SGHTA and CDR2 FQGTGA. The CDR3 sequence: CASSQGGTGAYEQYF. In DNA form, the CDR3 reads TGCGCCAGCAGCCAAGGTGGGACAGGAGCCTACGAGCAGTACTTC.

This chain uses TRBV5-1 with TRBJ2-7; 10 nucleotides match TRBD2. Germline CDR1 is SGHRS and CDR2 is YFSETQ. The CDR3 is 16 amino acids. V shed 0 bases and J 3 bases; nucleotides not matched to a gene: 6. CDR3 sequence reads: CASSLDTGTSVYEQYF. The CDR3 coding sequence is TGCGCCAGCAGCTTGGATACCGGGACTAGCGTCTACGAGCAGTACTTC.

This clone was seen only once. V is TRBV7-8 and J is TRBJ2-7; TRBD2 might be the D (6 bases). The CDR3 loop spans 18 amino acids. Trimming stripped 1 base from V and 6 bases from J, with 25 bases between. Germline-derived CDR1 and CDR2 are SGHVS and FQNEAQ. The CDR3 here is CASSLVAGTGHLLPEQYF. The DNA for the CDR3 is TGTGCCAGCAGCTTAGTGGCTGGGACTGGACACCTCCTCCCCGAGCAGTACTTC.

This clone came up a few times. The chain is built from TRBV5-1 and TRBJ2-1; D gene ambiguous. In germline, CDR1 is SGHRS, CDR2 YFSETQ. This CDR3 is built from 16 residues. Trimming cost V 4 bases and J 0 bases, with 14 bases left between them. For the CDR3, the DNA is TGCGCCAGCAGCGGCTTAGGAGTGAACTCCTACAATGAGCAGTTCTTC. Translation gives CASSGLGVNSYNEQFF.

This clone appeared a few times. The chain has TRBV9 and TRBJ1-4, with D unclear. Trimming removed 4 bases at V and 2 bases at J, with 9 bases between. The CDR3 is 14 residues long. The germline CDR1 and CDR2 sequences are SGDLS and YYNGEE. Here the CDR3 DNA reads TGTGCCAGCAGCCAAACGGGGACTAATGAAAAACTGTTTTTT. It codes for CASSQTGTNEKLFF. The complete variable domain, with remaining parts taken from reference TRBV9 and TRBJ1-4, reads DSGVTQTPKHLITATGQRVTLRCSPRSGDLSVYWYQQSLDQGLQFLIQYYNGEERAKGNILERFSAQQFPDLHSELNLSSLELGDSALYFCASSQTGTNEKLFFGSGTQLSVL.

By its share, this clone is medium-sized. The V gene is TRBV27, the J gene TRBJ2-7; the D gene is possibly TRBD2 (6 bases). This CDR3 has 13 residues. The V end lost 3 bases, the J end lost 5 bases, and 11 bases lay between the germline ends. Germline assignment: CDR1 MNHEY and CDR2 SMNVEV (reference sequence). The CDR3 region has the DNA TGTGCCAGCAGTTTTGGGGGGTACGACGAGCAGTACTTC. Translated: CASSFGGYDEQYF.

This clone appeared a single time. The CDR3 protein is CASSLGRYNEQFF. The CDR3 nucleotides are TGTGCCAGCAGTTTGGGGCGGTACAATGAGCAGTTCTTC. V is TRBV28 and J is TRBJ2-1, with D maybe TRBD1 (5 bases). The CDR3 sequence is 13 residues long. Germline V gives CDR1 MDHEN, CDR2 SYDVKM. Trimming cost V 3 bases and J 4 bases, with 7 bases left between them.

This clone has just one count. The genes are TRBV7-3 and TRBJ2-7, with TRBD2 matching 16 bases. The CDR3 loop spans 17 amino acids. The germline gives CDR1 SGHTA, CDR2 FQGTGA. The J segment lost 6 bases and the V segment lost 4 bases, leaving 9 bases of the junction unmatched. CDR3 amino acids: CASSSGLAGGPRGEQYF. As DNA, the CDR3 is TGTGCCAGCAGCTCGGGACTAGCGGGGGGGCCGCGGGGCGAGCAGTACTTC.

This sequence joins TRBV25-1 and TRBJ1-2; a possible D gene is TRBD1 (5 bases). Between the trimmed V and J ends, which lost 0 bases and 8 bases, there was a span of 25 bases. The CDR3 runs to 18 residues. Germline CDR1 is MGHDK and CDR2 is SYGVNS. In nucleotides, the CDR3 is TGTGCCAGCAGTGAATATAATAGCCCCGGGACTTCCACTGAGGGCTACACCTTC. Translated, it gives CASSEYNSPGTSTEGYTF.

This clone showed up just a few times. The germline gene is not matched at one end of the junction; a read error may be the cause. Additional DNA sequences in this sample encode the identical CDR3. The gene calls are TRBV5-4 and TRBJ1-1; D possibly corresponds to TRBD1 (5 bases). CDR1 and CDR2 (germline): SGHNT, YYREEE (reference sequence). CDR3 length equals 14 residues. The CDR3: CASSSYPDPGGAFF. In DNA, the CDR3 is TGCGCCAGCAGCTCTTATCCCGACCCCGGGGGAGCTTTCTTT.

V is TRBV5-4 and J is TRBJ1-1; D ambiguous. Germline CDR1 is SGHNT and CDR2 is YYREEE (reference sequence). The CDR3 runs 11 residues. V lost 1 base and J 5 bases, leaving 3 bases between the germline ends. The CDR3 region has the DNA TGTGCCAGCAGCTTGCGGACTGAAGCTTTCTTT. Protein product: CASSLRTEAFF.

This clone was recorded once. The J gene is TRBJ1-4, the V gene TRBV5-4; 9 bases agree with TRBD1. The CDR3 contains 14 residues. V was pared by 3 bases and J by 8 bases, with 5 bases of the junction left unmatched. Germline V gene lookup returns CDR1 SGHNT and CDR2 YYREEE (reference sequence). CDR3 sequence (DNA): TGTGCCAGCAGCTCGACAGGGGGAAGGGAAAAACTGTTTTTT. Translating it yields CASSSTGGREKLFF.

In its sample, this clone was seen once. In DNA form, the CDR3 reads TGTGCCAGCAGCGACTCTACAGGGGGCGGGGGAAACACTGAAGCTTTCTTT. Translated, it gives CASSDSTGGGGNTEAFF. The J gene is TRBJ1-1, the V gene TRBV9; 9 nucleotides agree with TRBD1. Germline V gives CDR1 SGDLS, CDR2 YYNGEE. The CDR3 spans 17 residues. The V gene end was trimmed by 3 bases and the J gene end by 2 bases; junction bases not matched to a gene: 11.

The chain carries TRBV11-2 and TRBJ1-1, with D maybe TRBD1 (6 bases). V lost 1 base, J lost 5 bases, and 8 bases lay in between. Germline loops: CDR1 SGHAT, CDR2 FQNNGV. This CDR3 is built from 13 residues. The CDR3 sequence is CASSLGRGTEAFF. CDR3 nucleotide sequence: TGTGCCAGCAGCTTAGGAAGGGGGACTGAAGCTTTCTTT.

This chain connects TRBV6-5 to TRBJ1-5, with 7 bases lining up with TRBD1. CDR3 length: 14 residues. Trimming took 6 bases from V and 6 from J; bases not matched to a gene: 8. Germline CDR1 and CDR2: MNHEY and SVGAGI. CDR3 sequence (DNA): TGTGCCAGCAGCCTCACAGGGGCGGGTCAGCCCCAGCATTTT. This codes for CASSLTGAGQPQHF.

This clone showed up just a few times. This chain links TRBV4-3 with TRBJ1-4; no reliable D call. The V and J ends lost 0 bases and 8 bases respectively, with 10 bases between them. Looked up from germline, CDR1 is LGHNA and CDR2 is YSLEER. The CDR3 runs 14 residues. The CDR3 sequence is CASSQEVGGEKLFF. DNA for the CDR3: TGCGCCAGCAGCCAAGAGGTAGGAGGCGAAAAACTGTTTTTT.

With regard to this clone: Germline is not matched at one junction end, which may reflect a read error. The chain is built from TRBV7-2 and TRBJ2-7, with 9 bases identical to TRBD1. Germline CDR1 is SGHTA and CDR2 is FQGNSA. The CDR3 length is 15 residues. The CDR3 DNA follows: TGCGCCAGCAGCCAAGACAGGGGGGGTCCCTACGAGCAGTACTTC. Protein sequence: CASSQDRGGPYEQYF.

This chain links TRBV27 with TRBJ2-7, with D perhaps matching TRBD1 (5 bases). From germline, CDR1 is MNHEY and CDR2 SMNVEV (reference sequence). V lost 1 base to trimming and J lost 5 bases, with 9 bases between them. There are 13 residues in the CDR3. The CDR3 loop is CASSLFAGHEQYF. The CDR3, as DNA: TGTGCCAGCAGTTTATTCGCAGGGCACGAGCAGTACTTC.

The chain carries TRBV7-3 and TRBJ2-3; 8 nucleotides agree with TRBD2. Germline V gives CDR1 SGHTA, CDR2 FQGTGA. The CDR3 is 16 amino acids. V lost 4 bases and J lost 2; bases outside the gene matches: 8. The CDR3 region is CASSSIGGAYTDTQYF. In DNA, the CDR3 is TGTGCCAGCAGCTCCATCGGGGGGGCGTACACAGATACGCAGTATTTT.

This clone showed up just a few times. The V gene is TRBV5-1, the J gene TRBJ2-7, with TRBD1 identical over 8 bases. V lost 4 bases to trimming and J lost 6 bases; unmatched junction nucleotides: 9. The germline gives CDR1 SGHRS, CDR2 YFSETQ. The CDR3 has 14 residues. The DNA of the CDR3 is TGCGCCAGCAGCCCACAGGGGGTTGAGGGCGAGCAGTACTTC. This sequence encodes CASSPQGVEGEQYF.

The chain combines TRBV6-1 with TRBJ2-1; 11 bases map to TRBD1. Germline V gene data show CDR1 as MNHNS and CDR2 as SASEGT. This CDR3 contains 15 residues. V trimming: 0 bases; J trimming: 6 bases; junction bases outside the gene matches: 1. In DNA, the CDR3 is TGTGCCAGCAGTGAAGCCGGGACAGGGGGCAATGAGCAGTTCTTC. The encoded protein is CASSEAGTGGNEQFF.

The V and J genes are TRBV20-1 and TRBJ2-7; D is unresolved. V lost 2 bases and J 6 bases, leaving 8 bases between the germline ends. The CDR3 has 11 amino acids. Germline V gene data show CDR1 as DFQATT and CDR2 as SNEGSKA (reference sequence). CDR3 coding DNA: TGCAGTGCTAGATTCGCCGGCGAGCAGTACTTC. Protein product: CSARFAGEQYF.